This T cell receptor (beta chain) was retrieved from a study of blood T cell repertoires in COVID-19. Whole-study context: Spain, Italy and the United States supplied samples that represented acute and convalescent COVID-19.

Original analysis: Reference gene primer amplification gave nucleated cell count estimates. Using immunoSEQ multiplex PCR, the repertoire was profiled, and TCRdb retains in-frame clones only, with some absent. Clone size and the V and J calls come from that table; the DNA yielded D and trimming. Here the sample spans some 240,000 clones, 89% being singletons. CDR1 and CDR2 from the germline V gene are SEHNR and FQNEAQ (reference sequence). The CDR3 is made up of 18 amino acids. J was trimmed by 8 bases and V by 5 bases; bases with no gene match: 15. The rearrangement uses TRBV7-9 and TRBJ2-1; 13 bases map to TRBD2. The sequenced material came from peripheral blood. This receptor was taken from a woman aged 40 to 50 who had recovered from COVID-19. The CDR3 coding sequence is TGTGCCAGCAGCAGACCCACTGGACTAGCGGGAGCTTTATATGAGCAGTTCTTC. Protein product: CASSRPTGLAGALYEQFF.